This T cell receptor (beta chain) is from a study of CD8 T cells in ankylosing spondylitis. General study findings and limits: Ankylosing spondylitis blood appeared to carry a characteristic TCR beta motif of several highly homologous variants. Matched ankylosing spondylitis synovial fluid reportedly showed significant enrichment of disease-linked clones.

Quantitative barcoded 5'-RACE was used to prepare TCR beta libraries. Using its own MiXCR run on the 5' RACE reads, TCRdb lists one record per CDR3 protein. The table lists 450,000 to 550,000 distinct CDR3 sequences, approximately 5% of them singletons. V gave up 6 bases and J gave up 4 bases, with 23 bases separating them. This CDR3 has 17 residues. Germline assignment: CDR1 KGHSH and CDR2 LQKENI. With respect to this clonotype: Its antigen is as yet unknown.

The source is a male donor with ankylosing spondylitis. Sequenced sample: blood, either unsorted or a sorted T cell fraction (not recorded which). The chain couples TRBV18 to TRBJ2-3; D possibly corresponds to TRBD1 (6 bases). In DNA, the CDR3 is TGTGCCAGCTCGCCCATCGGGACATTGATAGCGCCAGATACGCAGTATTTT. Amino acids: CASSPIGTLIAPDTQYF.